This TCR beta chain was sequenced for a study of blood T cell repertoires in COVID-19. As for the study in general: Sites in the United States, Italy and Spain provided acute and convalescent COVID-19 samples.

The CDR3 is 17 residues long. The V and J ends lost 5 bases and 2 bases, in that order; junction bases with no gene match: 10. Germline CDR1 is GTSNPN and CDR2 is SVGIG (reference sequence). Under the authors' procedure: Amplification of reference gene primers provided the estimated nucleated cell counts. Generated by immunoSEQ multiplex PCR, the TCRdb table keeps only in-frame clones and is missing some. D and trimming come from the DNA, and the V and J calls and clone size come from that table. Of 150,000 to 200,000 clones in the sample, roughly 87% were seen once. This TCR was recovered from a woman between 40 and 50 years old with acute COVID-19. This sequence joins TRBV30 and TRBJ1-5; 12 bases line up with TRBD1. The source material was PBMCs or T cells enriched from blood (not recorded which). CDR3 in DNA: TGTGCCTGGGCCGGGACAGGGGGCGTGAGTCGCAATCAGCCCCAGCATTTT. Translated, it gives CAWAGTGGVSRNQPQHF.